Listed below are T cell receptor beta chains from one sample, sequenced in a study of patients and donors after allogeneic stem cell transplantation. TCRdb called the RT-PCR reads again in MiXCR, with one record for every CDR3 protein. The profile covers 70,000 to 95,000 distinct CDR3 sequences, with approximately 5.2% appearing a single time and 2.6% taken by the ten largest. The source material was blood, either unsorted or a sorted T cell fraction (not recorded which). These receptors originate from a human donor who was either an allogeneic HSCT recipient or a stem cell or donor lymphocyte infusion donor (not recorded which). It is not recorded whose cells these are; they may come from a transplant donor. Each CDR3 is given with its conserved first and last residue. A D gene is named only where the DNA matches it firmly. The size field is filled for only some rows; it gives once, few, many or a size class.

j_call,v_call,clone_size,d_call,cdr3_nt,cdr3_aa
TRBJ2-3,TRBV7-8,few,NA,TGTGCCAGCAGATATACGACCTATAGCACAGATACGCAGTATTTT,CASRYTTYSTDTQYF
TRBJ1-5,TRBV9,many,TRBD1,TGTGCCAGCAGCTCGGGACAGGGGGCCCATCAGCCCCAGCATTTT,CASSSGQGAHQPQHF
TRBJ2-2,TRBV27,many,TRBD2,TGTGCCAGCAGCATGACTAGCGGGGCGGTCGGGGAGCTGTTTTTT,CASSMTSGAVGELFF
TRBJ2-5,TRBV12-3/TRBV12-4,many,TRBD1,TGTGCCAGCAGTTATCACAGGGGGAGGGAGACCCAGTACTTC,CASSYHRGRETQYF
TRBJ1-5,TRBV28,many,NA,TGTGCCAGCAGTTTACAGTACAGTAATCAGCCCCAGCATTTT,CASSLQYSNQPQHF
TRBJ1-2,TRBV19,many,TRBD1,TGTGCCAGCTCCCGGGACAGGGATCCGGGGCTGGGAGGCTACACCTTC,CASSRDRDPGLGGYTF
TRBJ1-5,TRBV20-1,many,NA,TGCAGTGCTAGAGATTCTACGACGGGTAGCAATCAGCCCCAGCATTTT,CSARDSTTGSNQPQHF
TRBJ2-3,TRBV6-1,many,NA,TGTGCCAGCACCCCGGACGCGGGGACGCAGTATTTT,CASTPDAGTQYF
TRBJ2-7,TRBV28,many,NA,TGTGCCAGCGCCCAGAGCTCCTACGAGCAGTACTTC,CASAQSSYEQYF
TRBJ1-2,TRBV29-1,many,TRBD1,TGCAGCGTTTCGCCAAGGACAGGACGAGGCTACACCTTC,CSVSPRTGRGYTF
TRBJ2-1,TRBV10-1,NA,NA,TGCGCCAGCTCAGGTCCCGCGCGCAATGAGCAGTTCTTC,CASSGPARNEQFF